These T cell receptor beta chains were read from a single sample in a study of blood T cell repertoires in COVID-19. Repertoires were generated with immunoSEQ multiplex PCR, while TCRdb's copy carries only in-frame clones and drops some. Of some 270,000 clones in the sample, roughly nine tenths are singletons; the top ten hold approximately 4.6%. Sequencing input: peripheral blood. The origin of the receptors is a woman aged 35 to 49 who had recovered from COVID-19. Each CDR3 is given with its conserved first and last residue. A D gene is named only where the DNA matches it firmly. The size field is filled for only some rows; it gives once, few, many or a size class.

clone size	V gene	D gene	J gene	CDR3 DNA	CDR3 protein
-	TRBV3-1/TRBV3-2	-	TRBJ2-7	TGTGCCAGCAGTCGAGCGGGCGGACTTTACGAGCAGTACTTC	CASSRAGGLYEQYF
few	TRBV28	TRBD1	TRBJ2-7	TGTGCCAGCAGTTCGACCGGGACAGGGGTCTCCTACGAGCAGTACTTC	CASSSTGTGVSYEQYF
-	TRBV7-2	TRBD1	TRBJ2-1	TGTGCCAGCAGAAGACAGACCAGGGGGCGAGACAATGAGCAGTTCTTC	CASRRQTRGRDNEQFF
-	TRBV29-1	TRBD1	TRBJ1-5	TGCAGCGTAACACAGGGGATAGGCGGCAATCAGCCCCAGCATTTT	CSVTQGIGGNQPQHF
-	TRBV4-1	TRBD2	TRBJ2-7	TGCGCCAGCAGCCAGGAACTAGCGGGGGGGCGGTACGAGCAGTACTTC	CASSQELAGGRYEQYF
once	TRBV10-2	TRBD1	TRBJ1-2	TGCGCCAGCAGTAGCACAGGGGGAGTTGGCTACACCTTC	CASSSTGGVGYTF
few	TRBV19	-	TRBJ1-5	TGTGCCAGTAGTATAGAAACAGGGAATCAGCCCCAGCATTTT	CASSIETGNQPQHF
-	TRBV5-4	-	TRBJ2-2	TGTGCCAGCAGCTTCGTCCAGCGAGCCGGGGAGCTGTTTTTT	CASSFVQRAGELFF
-	TRBV5-4	TRBD2	TRBJ2-3	TGTGCCAGCAGCCGACCGGGACTAGCGACAGATACGCAGTATTTT	CASSRPGLATDTQYF
-	TRBV5-1	TRBD2	TRBJ2-2	TGCGCCAGCAGCGGGCGGGGGGGGCTAACCGGGGAGCTGTTTTTT	CASSGRGGLTGELFF
few	TRBV6-2/TRBV6-3	-	TRBJ2-1	TGTGCCAGCAGTTGGGCCGGAGGGGCCTACAATGAGCAGTTCTTC	CASSWAGGAYNEQFF